This T cell receptor (beta chain) was sequenced for a study of response to subunit inactivated influenza vaccine. Study-wide results and caveats: Each seasonal flu vaccination may recruit only limited new T cells, authors suggested.

Using its own MiXCR run on the RT-PCR reads, TCRdb lists one record per CDR3 protein. The sample shows some 850,000 distinct CDR3 sequences, 15% to 20% of them seen only once. Points on this clonotype: Its specificity is unknown.

From germline, CDR1 is ENHRY and CDR2 SYGVKD. V trimming: 10 bases; J trimming: 3 bases; junction bases outside the gene matches: 7. The CDR3 runs 14 residues. This specimen was PBMCs from blood, taken around 5 days after vaccination. The chain combines TRBV10-3 with TRBJ2-2, with 8 bases aligning to TRBD1. This sequence originates from a man aged 45-65 years who received an inactivated influenza vaccine. The chain's CDR3 is CATIPGQDTGELFF. The CDR3 DNA sequence: TGTGCCACCATTCCGGGACAGGACACCGGGGAGCTGTTTTTT.